What follows are 9 T cell receptor beta chains derived from one specimen sequenced in a study of blood T cell repertoires in COVID-19. Libraries were prepared by immunoSEQ multiplex PCR; TCRdb keeps only in-frame clonotypes and omits some of them. The table lists roughly 70,000 clones, around 82% of them singletons, with about 4.3% in the top ten. Material for sequencing was peripheral blood. Every receptor here comes from a woman in her fifties or sixties with acute or convalescent COVID-19.

This clone was recorded a few times. This chain connects TRBV4-2 to TRBJ2-1; 9 bases match TRBD1. The CDR3 has 14 amino acids. Germline V CDR1 and CDR2: LGHNA, YNFKEQ. V dropped 4 bases and J dropped 8; count of bases not matched to a gene: 6. The CDR3 nucleotides are TGTGCCAGCAGCCGTGGACAGGGGCCCGATGAGCAGTTCTTC. It translates to CASSRGQGPDEQFF.

The V call is TRBV9, the J call TRBJ2-1; 9 bases are shared with TRBD1. The V gene's germline CDR1 is SGDLS and CDR2 YYNGEE. J was trimmed by 4 bases and V by 0 bases; bases with no gene match: 5. The CDR3 spans 16 residues. The CDR3 nucleotides read TGTGCCAGCAGCGTAGGTGAGACAGGGGGTTACAATGAGCAGTTCTTC. It is translated as CASSVGETGGYNEQFF.

The chain joins TRBV5-1 to TRBJ1-4, with D possibly TRBD1 on 5 matching bases. In germline, CDR1 is SGHRS, CDR2 YFSETQ. The CDR3 consists of 16 residues. The ends were cut back, 7 bases at V and 4 bases at J, with 20 bases in the middle. The CDR3 DNA follows: TGCGCCAGCTTTACGGGGGACGCCGGGCTTAATGAAAAACTGTTTTTT. Residues: CASFTGDAGLNEKLFF.

The J gene is TRBJ1-5, the V gene TRBV5-6, with 7 nucleotides matching TRBD1. After removal of 4 bases from V and 7 bases from J, the junction contained 11 bases not matched to a gene. The CDR3 sequence is 15 residues long. The germline V gene encodes CDR1 SGHDT and CDR2 YYEEEE. The CDR3 here is CASSKVTGEGQPQHF. CDR3 DNA sequence: TGTGCCAGCAGCAAAGTAACAGGGGAAGGGCAGCCCCAGCATTTT.

This clone appeared a few times. CDR3 coding DNA: TGCGCCAGCAGTCAATCGCATCGGGACAGGACCCGGGAAGTGTTCAATCAGCCCCAGCATTTT. Amino acid sequence: CASSQSHRDRTREVFNQPQHF. The rearrangement links TRBV23-1 to TRBJ1-5; 8 bases agree with TRBD1. TRBV23-1 is an ORF for which the function is uncertain. J gave up 3 bases and V 0 bases, and 19 bases lay outside the gene matches. The CDR3 has 21 amino acids.

This sequence joins TRBV7-2 and TRBJ2-1; D possibly corresponds to TRBD2 (6 bases). The CDR3 has 15 amino acids. Deletions cut 4 bases from V and 4 bases from J, with 14 bases between. In germline, CDR1 is SGHTA, CDR2 FQGNSA. CDR3 in DNA: TGTGCCAGCAGCTCCCGGGTTAGCGGATACAATGAGCAGTTCTTC. Translating gives CASSSRVSGYNEQFF.

The rearrangement uses TRBV19 and TRBJ1-1, with D perhaps matching TRBD1 (6 bases). Germline V gene data show CDR1 as LNHDA and CDR2 as SQIVND (reference sequence). There are 13 residues in the CDR3. V was trimmed by 6 bases and J by 5 bases, leaving 13 bases between them. In nucleotides, the CDR3 is TGTGCCAGTAGCAGGGGTCCTGGGACTGAAGCTTTCTTT. Its translation: CASSRGPGTEAFF.

The rearrangement uses TRBV4-2 and TRBJ2-1; TRBD2 matches 10 bases. Germline CDR1 reads LGHNA; CDR2 reads YNFKEQ. After removal of 5 bases from V and 7 bases from J, the junction contained 11 bases not matched to a gene. This CDR3 is 16 amino acids long. CDR3 sequence: CASSYRLAGSDNEQFF. For the CDR3, the DNA is TGTGCCAGCAGCTACCGACTAGCGGGCTCAGATAATGAGCAGTTCTTC.

The chain couples TRBV4-1 to TRBJ1-4; no clear D gene. This CDR3 contains 16 residues. The V and J ends lost 4 bases and 0 bases respectively, with 12 bases between them. Germline V gives CDR1 MGHRA, CDR2 YSYEKL. The CDR3 loop is CASSRLRSATNEKLFF. The CDR3 bases are TGCGCCAGCAGCCGCCTTAGGAGTGCAACTAATGAAAAACTGTTTTTT.